The 26 T cell receptor beta chains listed next were all sequenced from one sample in a study of OX40 agonist ivuxolimab in advanced cancers. TCRdb's table, derived via immunoSEQ multiplex PCR, lists solely in-frame clones and lacks some. Of 41,000 or so clones detected, 87% appear once; the ten largest clones hold 3% to 4%. Specimen: CD4+ or CD8+ T cells sorted from blood, collected in a trial of the OX40 agonist ivuxolimab. These receptor sequences come from an adult with an advanced solid tumor such as melanoma, head and neck, liver or kidney cancer.

The V and J genes are TRBV4-2 and TRBJ2-3; TRBD2 matches 13 bases. V shed 4 bases, J shed 4 bases, and the junction held 2 bases outside the gene matches. The germline CDR1 and CDR2 sequences are LGHNA and YNFKEQ. The CDR3 runs to 15 residues. The CDR3 DNA sequence: TGTGCCAGCAGCCTTGGGACTAGCGGGGCAGATACGCAGTATTTT. Amino acids: CASSLGTSGADTQYF.

The rearrangement uses TRBV5-1 and TRBJ1-2, with 7 positions matching TRBD1. The V gene's germline CDR1 is SGHRS and CDR2 YFSETQ. The CDR3 runs 14 residues. The J segment lost 2 bases and the V segment lost 3 bases, leaving 4 bases of the junction unmatched. CDR3 region: CASSSTGDNYGYTF. The CDR3 nucleotides are TGCGCCAGCAGCTCTACAGGGGACAACTATGGCTACACCTTC.

This clone was observed a few times. V gene TRBV6-5 combines with J gene TRBJ1-6; D gene uncertain. Between the trimmed V and J ends, which lost 10 bases and 2 bases, there was a span of 6 bases. The CDR3 length is 12 residues. Germline-derived CDR1 and CDR2 are MNHEY and SVGAGI. The CDR3 sequence is CATRPYNSPLHF. The CDR3 DNA is TGTGCCACCCGACCCTATAATTCACCCCTCCACTTT.

This clone was seen a single time. This chain joins TRBV29-1 and TRBJ2-5; 7 bases match TRBD1. This CDR3 region has 12 residues. The germline V gene encodes CDR1 SQVTM and CDR2 ANQGSEA. Trimming cost V 3 bases and J 3 bases; bases outside gene matches: 1. The CDR3: CSVDGQEETQYF. Here the CDR3 DNA reads TGCAGCGTTGATGGACAGGAAGAGACCCAGTACTTC.

This chain connects TRBV7-8 to TRBJ1-5, with D unresolved. V gave up 6 bases and J gave up 1 base, with 7 bases separating them. This CDR3 is 13 amino acids long. From germline, CDR1 is SGHVS and CDR2 FQNEAQ. The CDR3 coding sequence is TGTGCCAGCAGAGGTGACAGCAATCAGCCCCAGCATTTT. Translating it yields CASRGDSNQPQHF.

The genes are TRBV11-2 and TRBJ2-5, with D possibly called TRBD1 or TRBD2 (5 bases each). The V end lost 5 bases, the J end lost 5 bases, and 9 bases lay between the germline ends. Germline-derived CDR1 and CDR2 are SGHAT and FQNNGV. The CDR3 sequence is 12 residues long. The DNA of the CDR3 is TGTGCCAGCAGCCAGGGACCTGAGACCCAGTACTTC. Translated: CASSQGPETQYF.

This clone appeared a single time. The CDR3: CASSLAGGNQPQHF. In DNA, the CDR3 is TGTGCCAGCAGCTTGGCGGGGGGCAATCAGCCCCAGCATTTT. The chain uses TRBV5-4 and TRBJ1-5; possibly TRBD1 for D (5 bases). Germline V CDR1 and CDR2: SGHNT, YYREEE (reference sequence). Trimming removed 0 bases at V and 2 bases at J, with 6 bases between. The CDR3 has 14 amino acids.

This rearrangement joins TRBV10-3 to TRBJ1-1; D is ambiguous. CDR1 ENHRY and CDR2 SYGVKD come from the germline V gene. Deletions cut 3 bases from V and 4 bases from J, with 15 bases between. The CDR3 is made up of 15 amino acids. Here the CDR3 reads CAISDQKPRGTEAFF. The DNA of the CDR3 is TGTGCCATCAGTGACCAGAAACCCCGAGGCACTGAAGCTTTCTTT.

The genes are TRBV5-1 and TRBJ2-1; maybe TRBD1 (6 bases). Germline loops: CDR1 SGHRS, CDR2 YFSETQ. The CDR3 is 14 amino acids. Deletions cut 0 bases from V and 5 bases from J, with 9 bases between. The CDR3 reads CASSLGGGDNEQFF. Written as DNA, the CDR3 is TGCGCCAGCAGCTTGGGAGGGGGTGACAATGAGCAGTTCTTC. Filled out from reference TRBV5-1 and TRBJ2-1, the complete variable domain reads KAGVTQTPRYLIKTRGQQVTLSCSPISGHRSVSWYQQTPGQGLQFLFEYFSETQRNKGNFPGRFSGRQFSNSRSEMNVSTLELGDSALYLCASSLGGGDNEQFFGPGTRLTVL.

The gene calls are TRBV19 and TRBJ1-1; D is unclear. The CDR3 covers 16 residues. Trimming pared 2 bases from V and 1 base from J, leaving 14 bases between. Germline V gene data show CDR1 as LNHDA and CDR2 as SQIVND (reference sequence). As DNA, the CDR3 is TGTGCCAGTAGTATAAGAGGTGGACGGAAGAACACTGAAGCTTTCTTT. It codes for CASSIRGGRKNTEAFF.

The sample holds one count of this clone. CDR3 DNA: TGTGCCAGCAGCCCCAAGTCGGACGGACTAGGGGAGCTGTTTTTT. Translating it yields CASSPKSDGLGELFF. This chain uses TRBV5-4 with TRBJ2-2; TRBD2 might be the D (6 bases). Germline loops: CDR1 SGHNT, CDR2 YYREEE (reference sequence). The V and J ends lost 4 bases and 8 bases respectively, with 18 bases between them. There are 15 residues in the CDR3. The whole variable domain, filled in from reference TRBV5-4 and TRBJ2-2, reads ETGVTQSPTHLIKTRGQQVTLRCSSQSGHNTVSWYQQALGQGPQFIFQYYREEENGRGNFPPRFSGLQFPNYSSELNVNALELDDSALYLCASSPKSDGLGELFFGEGSRLTVL.

J is TRBJ2-7 and V is TRBV6-5, with TRBD1 matching 7 bases. Germline CDR1 is MNHEY and CDR2 is SVGAGI. V trimming: 9 bases; J trimming: 2 bases; junction bases outside the gene matches: 10. CDR3 size: 14 residues. CDR3 region: CASSRDSFTYEQYF. DNA for the CDR3: TGTGCCAGTAGCCGGGACAGTTTTACCTACGAGCAGTACTTC.

The J gene is TRBJ2-7, the V gene TRBV10-2, with 7 positions matching TRBD1. V shed 0 bases, J shed 3 bases, and the junction held 5 bases outside the gene matches. The CDR3 is 15 amino acids. Per germline, CDR1 WSHSY and CDR2 SAAADI. The CDR3 spells CASSESNRGIYEQYF. Written as DNA, the CDR3 is TGCGCCAGCAGTGAGTCTAACAGGGGCATCTACGAGCAGTACTTC.

V gene TRBV4-2 combines with J gene TRBJ2-1; 11 bases align to TRBD2. Trimming cost V 4 bases and J 0 bases; bases outside gene matches: 2. This CDR3 region has 16 residues. Per germline, CDR1 LGHNA and CDR2 YNFKEQ. Written as DNA, the CDR3 is TGTGCCAGCAGCCTAGCGGGAGGGCCCTCCTACAATGAGCAGTTCTTC. It codes for CASSLAGGPSYNEQFF.

This chain uses TRBV10-1 with TRBJ1-4; D is undetermined. The germline CDR1 and CDR2 sequences are WNHNN and SYGVQD (reference sequence). The CDR3 consists of 12 residues. V was trimmed by 5 bases and J by 4 bases, leaving 5 bases between them. CDR3 sequence reads: CASSRDNEKLFF. The CDR3 DNA follows: TGCGCCAGCAGTCGGGATAATGAAAAACTGTTTTTT.

J is TRBJ1-4 and V is TRBV28; D not certain. The ends were cut back, 6 bases at V and 8 bases at J, with 10 bases in the middle. Germline values: CDR1 MDHEN, CDR2 SYDVKM. The CDR3 loop spans 12 amino acids. Written as DNA, the CDR3 is TGTGCCAGCAGCCCCGGAAGGGAAAAACTGTTTTTT. Protein product: CASSPGREKLFF.

This clone was found a few times. The genes are TRBV5-1 and TRBJ2-5, with D perhaps TRBD1 or TRBD2 (6 bases each). Germline V lookup: CDR1 SGHRS, CDR2 YFSETQ. Trimming took 0 bases from V and 2 from J, leaving 8 bases between them. This CDR3 comprises 14 residues. The CDR3 DNA sequence: TGCGCCAGCAGCTTGGGGGGGGCTCAAGAGACCCAGTACTTC. Protein product: CASSLGGAQETQYF.

In regard to this clone: A junction end diverges from the germline sequence, so it may reflect a read error. This rearrangement joins TRBV7-9 to TRBJ2-1; D possibly corresponds to TRBD2 (5 bases). This CDR3 has 12 amino acids. Germline V lookup: CDR1 SEHNR, CDR2 FQNEAQ (reference sequence). CDR3 coding DNA: TGTGCCAGCAGCTTAACCCGGGCTAGCAAGCTCTTC. Its protein is CASSLTRASKLF. Full variable domain (outside the CDR3, taken from reference TRBV7-9 and TRBJ2-1): DTGVSQNPRHKITKRGQNVTFRCDPISEHNRLYWYRQTLGQGPEFLTYFQNEAQLEKSRLLSDRFSAERPKGSFSTLEIQRTEQGDSAMYLCASSLTRASKLFGPGTRLTVL.

Here the CDR3 DNA reads TGTGCCAGCAGCTTACCGGGACGTCTCGAGCAGTACTTC. Translating it yields CASSLPGRLEQYF. The chain recombines TRBV11-3 with TRBJ2-7; perhaps D is TRBD1 or TRBD2 (5 bases each). This CDR3 has 13 amino acids. Trimming removed 2 bases at V and 6 bases at J, with 11 bases between. CDR1 is SGHNT and CDR2 is YENEEA in the germline V gene.

The chain uses TRBV28 and TRBJ2-7; D is perhaps TRBD2 (6 bases). V was trimmed by 6 bases and J by 10 bases, leaving 16 bases between them. Germline loops: CDR1 MDHEN, CDR2 SYDVKM. This CDR3 region has 12 residues. CDR3 in amino acids: CASSPAGSSQYF. The CDR3 coding sequence is TGTGCCAGCAGCCCCGCCGGGAGCTCACAGTACTTC.

This chain uses TRBV18 with TRBJ2-5; tentatively, D is TRBD1 (6 bases). Trimming pared 5 bases from V and 3 bases from J, leaving 10 bases between. The length of the CDR3 is 13 residues. The germline CDR1 and CDR2 sequences are KGHSH and LQKENI. Written as DNA, the CDR3 is TGTGCCAGCTCAAAGCGACAGGAAGAGACCCAGTACTTC. Translated, it gives CASSKRQEETQYF.

This clone was counted once. The genes are TRBV28 and TRBJ1-2; TRBD1 might be the D (5 bases). Germline V CDR1 and CDR2: MDHEN, SYDVKM. The V gene lost 7 bases and the J gene lost 4 bases, with 19 bases spanning the gap. The CDR3 spans 15 residues. Here the CDR3 reads CASTLGGGSGYGYTF. The DNA for the CDR3 is TGTGCCAGCACCCTGGGCGGGGGAAGTGGCTATGGCTACACCTTC.

The gene calls are TRBV9 and TRBJ2-3; TRBD2 agrees at 7 bases. CDR1 is SGDLS and CDR2 is YYNGEE in the germline V gene. The CDR3 length is 14 residues. V was pared by 0 bases and J by 3 bases, with 1 base of the junction left unmatched. The CDR3 bases are TGTGCCAGCAGCGTAGTCGGGAGGACAGATACGCAGTATTTT. Its protein is CASSVVGRTDTQYF.

This rearrangement joins TRBV29-1 to TRBJ2-1; 8 nucleotides agree with TRBD1. CDR3 length: 13 amino acids. Germline CDR1 reads SQVTM; CDR2 reads ANQGSEA. With 8 bases clipped from V and 6 bases from J, the junction kept 9 bases outside the gene matches. CDR3 DNA: TGCAGCACGGCCCGGACAGGGATCAATGAGCAGTTCTTC. It codes for CSTARTGINEQFF.

V and J are TRBV18 and TRBJ2-7, with 9 bases that match TRBD1. The CDR3 totals 13 residues. After removal of 2 bases from V and 7 bases from J, the junction contained 3 bases not matched to a gene. In germline, CDR1 is KGHSH, CDR2 LQKENI. This CDR3 is CASSPGTGREQYF. Here the CDR3 DNA reads TGTGCCAGCTCACCAGGGACAGGGCGAGAGCAGTACTTC. The complete variable domain, with remaining parts taken from reference TRBV18 and TRBJ2-7, reads NAGVMQNPRHLVRRRGQEARLRCSPMKGHSHVYWYRQLPEEGLKFMVYLQKENIIDESGMPKERFSAEFPKEGPSILRIQQVVRGDSAAYFCASSPGTGREQYFGPGTRLTVT.

The chain is built from TRBV28 and TRBJ2-2; D uncertain. The length of the CDR3 is 15 residues. CDR1 is MDHEN and CDR2 is SYDVKM in the germline V gene. Trimming removed 1 base at V and 0 bases at J, with 6 bases between. CDR3 protein: CASSLSGANTGELFF. The CDR3 DNA reads TGTGCCAGCAGTTTATCCGGAGCGAACACCGGGGAGCTGTTTTTT. The full variable domain, rest sourced from reference TRBV28 and TRBJ2-2, is DVKVTQSSRYLVKRTGEKVFLECVQDMDHENMFWYRQDPGLGLRLIYFSYDVKMKEKGDIPEGYSVSREKKERFSLILESASTNQTSMYLCASSLSGANTGELFFGEGSRLTVL.